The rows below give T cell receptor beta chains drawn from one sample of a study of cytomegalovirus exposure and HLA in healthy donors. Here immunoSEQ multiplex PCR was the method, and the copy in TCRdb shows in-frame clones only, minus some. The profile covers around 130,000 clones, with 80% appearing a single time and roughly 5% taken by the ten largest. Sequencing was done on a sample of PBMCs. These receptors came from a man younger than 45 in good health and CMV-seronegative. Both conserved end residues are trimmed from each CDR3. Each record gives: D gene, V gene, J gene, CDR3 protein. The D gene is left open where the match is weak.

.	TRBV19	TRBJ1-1	ASSISQVTEAF
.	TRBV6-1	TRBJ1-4	ASSGAGLGEKLF
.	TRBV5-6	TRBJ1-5	ASSLFRASGQPQH
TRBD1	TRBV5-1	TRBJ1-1	ASSRVTGRNTEAF
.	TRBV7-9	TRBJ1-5	ASSLGQDSNQPQH
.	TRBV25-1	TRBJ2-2	ASSGPFGRTNTGELF
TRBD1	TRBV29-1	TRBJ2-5	SAGQGEWETQY
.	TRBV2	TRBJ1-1	ASSPATGNTEAF
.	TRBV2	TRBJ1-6	ASSEDSGGNSPLH
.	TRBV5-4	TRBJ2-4	ASSAGPTKNIQY